The clone carrying this T cell receptor (beta chain) was seen repeatedly, ten times or more. Its specificity is unknown. The authors ran a second PCR of roughly 7 to 11 cycles using a sample-barcoded 5' primer and a J-beta primer mix. TCRdb re-called the 5' RACE reads with MiXCR, one entry per CDR3 protein. The table has 1.5 million to 2 million distinct CDR3 sequences, roughly 27% seen once. These data are taken from a study of blood T cells in healthy people across ages. Whole-study results and caveats: Greater diversity and more naive CD4+ cells were seen in long-lived donors than in aged donors.

This receptor was obtained from a woman in her 30s in good health. Sequencing input: blood.

The CDR3 loop reads CSAPDYNEQFF. The CDR3 coding sequence is TGCAGTGCTCCCGACTACAATGAGCAGTTCTTC. The chain recombines TRBV20-1 with TRBJ2-1; no firm D call. Trimming removed 5 bases at V and 3 bases at J, with 5 bases between. This CDR3 is built from 11 residues. Germline V CDR1 and CDR2: DFQATT, SNEGSKA (reference sequence).